One sample yielded the 20 T cell receptor beta chains listed below, sequenced in a study of T cell responses to AZD1222 COVID-19 vaccine. Assay used: immunoSEQ multiplex PCR; TCRdb lists only in-frame clones, some missing. This sample has about 160,000 clones; 75% to 95% occur once, and the top ten carry 4.4%. The source material was peripheral blood, sampled on day 0 of AZD1222 vaccination. The source is an adult in good health.

The chain employs TRBV9 and TRBJ2-7; D is unresolved. This CDR3 region has 13 residues. Germline CDR1 SGDLS, CDR2 YYNGEE. V shed 4 bases and J shed 3 bases, with 11 bases lying between them. CDR3 DNA: TGTGCCAGCAGCTCGAGCCGAGACTACGAGCAGTACTTC. This gives the protein CASSSSRDYEQYF.

V is TRBV5-4 and J is TRBJ2-5, with D tentatively TRBD1 or TRBD2 (5 bases each). The CDR3 length is 18 residues. CDR1 is SGHNT and CDR2 is YYREEE in the germline V gene (reference sequence). V was clipped by 4 bases and J by 4 bases, with 26 bases between them. CDR3 amino acids: CASSGSSMVGAVRETQYF. In nucleotides, the CDR3 is TGTGCCAGCAGCGGCTCTAGCATGGTAGGGGCCGTCAGAGAGACCCAGTACTTC.

This rearrangement joins TRBV7-8 to TRBJ1-2; D ambiguous. Germline V CDR1 and CDR2: SGHVS, FQNEAQ. The CDR3 sequence is 12 residues long. Trimming pared 1 base from V and 5 bases from J, leaving 5 bases between. The CDR3 protein is CASSLDLYGYTF. For the CDR3, the DNA is TGTGCCAGCAGCTTAGATCTTTATGGCTACACCTTC.

J is TRBJ2-6 and V is TRBV15, with D hard to call. The CDR3 loop spans 16 amino acids. With 5 bases removed from V and 1 base from J, the gap between germline ends came to 12 bases. Germline CDR1 reads LNHNV; CDR2 reads YYDKDF (reference sequence). In DNA form, the CDR3 reads TGTGCCACCAGCCACGGTGGTTTTTCTGGGGCCAACGTCCTGACTTTC. The encoded protein is CATSHGGFSGANVLTF.

The chain carries TRBV3-1 (or the pseudogene TRBV3-2) and TRBJ1-2; tentative D call: TRBD1 (5 bases). Trimming shortened V by 3 bases and J by 5 bases, and 7 bases separated the two germline ends. The CDR3 has 12 amino acids. Germline CDR1 and CDR2: LGHDT and YNNKEL (reference sequence). Written as DNA, the CDR3 is TGTGCCAGCAGCCACCCAGGGTATGGCTACACCTTC. Amino acid sequence: CASSHPGYGYTF.

The chain is built from TRBV6-1 and TRBJ2-7; D unresolved. Between the trimmed V and J ends, which lost 2 bases and 4 bases, there was a span of 3 bases. The CDR3 has 11 amino acids. Germline V gene data show CDR1 as MNHNS and CDR2 as SASEGT. CDR3 coding DNA: TGTGCCAGCAGTGAACGGTACGAGCAGTACTTC. Amino acids: CASSERYEQYF.

This chain connects TRBV28 to TRBJ2-5, with D tentatively TRBD1 (6 bases). This CDR3 is 13 amino acids long. Germline CDR1 MDHEN, CDR2 SYDVKM. Trimming took off 5 bases at V and 4 bases at J, with 11 bases between the two ends. The DNA of the CDR3 is TGTGCCAGCAGTGAAGACAGGTTAGAGACCCAGTACTTC. This sequence encodes CASSEDRLETQYF.

This clone was counted a single time. The chain is built from TRBV6-1 and TRBJ2-4, with TRBD1 identical over 8 bases. The CDR3 loop spans 14 amino acids. Germline V lookup: CDR1 MNHNS, CDR2 SASEGT. V was pared by 6 bases and J by 6 bases, with 7 bases of the junction left unmatched. The CDR3 loop is CASRQGQGLNIQYF. The CDR3 DNA is TGTGCCAGCAGGCAAGGACAGGGTTTAAACATTCAGTACTTC.

Note on this clone: This specimen includes other DNA sequences encoding the same CDR3. The chain links TRBV28 to TRBJ1-2, with 8 nucleotides matching TRBD1. The ends lost 5 bases at V and 5 bases at J; junction bases unmatched: 10. Germline CDR1 is MDHEN and CDR2 is SYDVKM. The CDR3 totals 15 residues. The CDR3 reads CASSRPGQGTYGYTF. The CDR3, as DNA: TGTGCCAGCAGTCGCCCCGGACAGGGCACGTATGGCTACACCTTC.

This chain connects TRBV7-2 to TRBJ1-1, with D perhaps matching TRBD1 (5 bases). The CDR3 loop spans 14 amino acids. Looked up from germline, CDR1 is SGHTA and CDR2 is FQGNSA. The V and J ends lost 5 bases and 11 bases respectively, with 21 bases between them. CDR3 residues: CASSVRGGAWSAFF. The CDR3 DNA follows: TGTGCCAGCAGCGTCCGAGGAGGGGCGTGGTCGGCTTTCTTT. Full variable domain (missing parts from reference TRBV7-2 and TRBJ1-1): GAGVSQSPSNKVTEKGKDVELRCDPISGHTALYWYRQSLGQGLEFLIYFQGNSAPDKSGLPSDRFSAERTGGSVSTLTIQRTQQEDSAVYLCASSVRGGAWSAFFGQGTRLTVV.

The J gene is TRBJ2-7, the V gene TRBV2; a possible D gene is TRBD1 (7 bases). The CDR3 is 14 residues long. Per germline, CDR1 SNHLY and CDR2 FYNNEI. The germline V and J ends were trimmed by 6 bases and 1 base, with 13 bases remaining between them. For the CDR3, the DNA is TGTGCCAGCAGGTTGGCAGGGGGGTCCTACGAGCAGTACTTC. Its protein is CASRLAGGSYEQYF.

The chain couples TRBV29-1 to TRBJ1-1; D uncertain. The V gene's germline CDR1 is SQVTM and CDR2 ANQGSEA. V lost 2 bases and J lost 0, with 7 bases in between. The CDR3 has 13 amino acids. CDR3 DNA sequence: TGCAGCGTTGAAAGCAGAATGAACACTGAAGCTTTCTTT. This gives the protein CSVESRMNTEAFF. Full variable domain (rest looked up from reference TRBV29-1 and TRBJ1-1): SAVISQKPSRDICQRGTSLTIQCQVDSQVTMMFWYRQQPGQSLTLIATANQGSEATYESGFVIDKFPISRPNLTFSTLTVSNMSPEDSSIYLCSVESRMNTEAFFGQGTRLTVV.

The chain is built from TRBV30 and TRBJ1-5; D is possibly TRBD1 (5 bases). The CDR3 loop spans 13 amino acids. Germline-derived CDR1 and CDR2 are GTSNPN and SVGIG (reference sequence). V was shortened by 0 bases and J by 3 bases, with 6 bases between the two germline ends. The CDR3 region is CAWSVRDNQPQHF. Here the CDR3 DNA reads TGTGCCTGGAGTGTCAGGGACAATCAGCCCCAGCATTTT.

This chain links TRBV7-9 with TRBJ2-7; D not certain. The CDR3 consists of 17 residues. V lost 7 bases and J lost 3, with 25 bases in between. Germline V gene lookup returns CDR1 SEHNR and CDR2 FQNEAQ (reference sequence). CDR3 nucleotides: TGTGCCAGCACCACTTTAGGGTCCCCGACGGCTGACTACGAGCAGTACTTC. Protein product: CASTTLGSPTADYEQYF.

V and J are TRBV5-4 and TRBJ1-5, with D unclear. Germline V gene lookup returns CDR1 SGHNT and CDR2 YYREEE (reference sequence). The CDR3 is made up of 14 amino acids. The V end was cut by 0 bases, the J end by 4 bases, with 8 bases between. For the CDR3, the DNA is TGTGCCAGCAGCTTGGCACGGACGAATCAGCCCCAGCATTTT. Amino acids: CASSLARTNQPQHF.

This chain links TRBV30 with TRBJ1-3; 8 nucleotides agree with TRBD1. CDR1 and CDR2 from the germline V gene are GTSNPN and SVGIG (reference sequence). The length of the CDR3 is 15 residues. The V gene end was trimmed by 4 bases and the J gene end by 4 bases; junction bases not matched to a gene: 9. The CDR3 bases are TGTGCCTGGAACGATCAGGGGGCGCGAGGAAACACCATATATTTT. Translating gives CAWNDQGARGNTIYF.

The CDR3 nucleotides read TGCGCCAGCAGCCCGCAAGGACTAGCGGGCACAGATACGCAGTATTTT. Translation gives CASSPQGLAGTDTQYF. The V and J genes are TRBV4-1 and TRBJ2-3, with 10 bases that match TRBD2. This CDR3 is 16 amino acids long. V dropped 4 bases and J dropped 1; count of bases not matched to a gene: 5. In germline, CDR1 is MGHRA, CDR2 YSYEKL.

In this sample, this clone turned up once. The rearrangement links TRBV19 to TRBJ2-1; 9 bases are shared with TRBD2. Germline trimming cut 4 bases from V and 4 bases from J; bases unmatched to any gene: 8. The germline V gene has CDR1 LNHDA and CDR2 SQIVND (reference sequence). This CDR3 has 16 amino acids. CDR3 loop: CASSTPTSGVYNEQFF. In nucleotides, the CDR3 is TGTGCCAGTAGTACCCCGACTAGCGGAGTGTACAATGAGCAGTTCTTC.

Here the CDR3 DNA reads TGTGCCTGGGGGGGCTTCACAGATACGCAGTATTTT. Its translation is CAWGGFTDTQYF. The genes are TRBV30 and TRBJ2-3, with D possibly being TRBD1 (6 bases). Trimming took 5 bases from V and 2 from J, leaving 8 bases between them. Germline V gene lookup returns CDR1 GTSNPN and CDR2 SVGIG (reference sequence). The CDR3 is 12 residues long.

The J gene is TRBJ1-2, the V gene TRBV2; D is unclear. Deletions cut 6 bases from V and 4 bases from J, with 15 bases between. Germline assignment: CDR1 SNHLY and CDR2 FYNNEI. The CDR3 contains 14 residues. The DNA for the CDR3 is TGTGCCAGCAGAGCCTCCGGGAGCTCCTATGGCTACACCTTC. Amino acids: CASRASGSSYGYTF. Filled out from reference TRBV2 and TRBJ1-2, the complete variable domain reads EPEVTQTPSHQVTQMGQEVILRCVPISNHLYFYWYRQILGQKVEFLVSFYNNEISEKSEIFDDQFSVERPDGSNFTLKIRSTKLEDSAMYFCASRASGSSYGYTFGSGTRLTVV.